These 24 T cell receptor beta chains originate from one sample sequenced in a study of blood T cell repertoires in COVID-19. Generated by immunoSEQ multiplex PCR, the TCRdb table keeps only in-frame clones and is missing some. The sample has approximately 270,000 clones, around 93% seen once. Material: PBMCs or T cells enriched from blood (not recorded which). The origin of the receptors is a human donor in a cohort exposed to, infected with or recovered from COVID-19 (not recorded which). The donor label of this sample is uncertain.

This clone was seen once. V usage is TRBV30 and J usage is TRBJ1-6; D ambiguous. Trimming stripped 0 bases from V and 7 bases from J, with 16 bases between. The V gene's germline CDR1 is GTSNPN and CDR2 SVGIG (reference sequence). The length of the CDR3 is 16 residues. The CDR3 DNA sequence: TGTGCCTGGAGTGTACTGGTGGGAGGCGGGAATTCACCCCTCCACTTT. It codes for CAWSVLVGGGNSPLHF. Full variable domain (missing parts from reference TRBV30 and TRBJ1-6): SQTIHQWPATLVQPVGSPLSLECTVEGTSNPNLYWYRQAAGRGLQLLFYSVGIGQISSEVPQNLSASRPQDRQFILSSKKLLLSDSGFYLCAWSVLVGGGNSPLHFGNGTRLTVT.

The J gene is TRBJ1-6, the V gene TRBV9; TRBD1 aligns across 10 bases. Losses at the gene ends were 2 bases for V and 0 bases for J; bases not matched to a gene: 8. In germline, CDR1 is SGDLS, CDR2 YYNGEE. This CDR3 has 19 residues. CDR3 loop: CASSVRDRGFRSYNSPLHF. For the CDR3, the DNA is TGTGCCAGCAGCGTCCGGGACAGGGGATTTCGCTCCTATAATTCACCCCTCCACTTT.

The gene calls are TRBV30 and TRBJ2-1; 9 nucleotides agree with TRBD2. With V trimmed by 2 bases and J by 2 bases, 4 bases remained unmatched. This CDR3 spans 15 amino acids. Germline CDR1 reads GTSNPN; CDR2 reads SVGIG (reference sequence). CDR3 sequence (DNA): TGTGCCTGGAGTCAGGGCGGGGGGGCCTACAATGAGCAGTTCTTC. Residues: CAWSQGGGAYNEQFF.

The V gene is TRBV19, the J gene TRBJ1-1, with D perhaps matching TRBD1 (5 bases). The CDR3 sequence is 12 residues long. The V end was cut by 5 bases, the J end by 7 bases, with 11 bases between. Per germline, CDR1 LNHDA and CDR2 SQIVND (reference sequence). The CDR3: CASSPRQSEAFF. The CDR3 DNA sequence: TGTGCCAGTAGTCCTCGACAGAGTGAAGCTTTCTTT.

V gene TRBV7-2 combines with J gene TRBJ1-2, with no clear D. Germline V CDR1 and CDR2: SGHTA, FQGNSA. This CDR3 has 14 amino acids. Between the trimmed V and J ends, which lost 5 bases and 5 bases, there was a span of 15 bases. In nucleotides, the CDR3 is TGTGCCAGCAGCCCCGGGAGCTCATTTTATGGCTACACCTTC. Translation gives CASSPGSSFYGYTF.

J is TRBJ1-3 and V is TRBV6-1; maybe TRBD1 (5 bases). CDR3 size: 15 residues. Germline assignment: CDR1 MNHNS and CDR2 SASEGT. The V end lost 1 base, the J end lost 2 bases, and 9 bases lay between the germline ends. This chain's CDR3 is CASSEDKGTGNTIYF. In DNA form, the CDR3 reads TGTGCCAGCAGTGAAGATAAGGGGACTGGAAACACCATATATTTT.

The rearrangement uses TRBV18 and TRBJ2-1; no definite D call. Trimming took 4 bases from V and 6 from J, leaving 7 bases between them. The CDR3 is 12 amino acids. Looked up from germline, CDR1 is KGHSH and CDR2 is LQKENI. This chain's CDR3 is CASSRTSNEQFF. In DNA, the CDR3 is TGTGCCAGCTCACGTACGAGCAATGAGCAGTTCTTC.

This chain uses TRBV19 with TRBJ1-5; 8 positions match TRBD1. V lost 3 bases, J lost 0 bases, and 1 base stayed unmatched. Germline assignment: CDR1 LNHDA and CDR2 SQIVND (reference sequence). This CDR3 contains 15 residues. CDR3 sequence: CASSMTGVSNQPQHF. The CDR3 coding sequence is TGTGCCAGTAGTATGACAGGGGTTAGCAATCAGCCCCAGCATTTT.

This chain uses TRBV11-2 with TRBJ2-7; the match to TRBD1 covers 7 bases. CDR1 is SGHAT and CDR2 is FQNNGV in the germline V gene. There are 15 residues in the CDR3. J was trimmed by 0 bases and V by 5 bases; bases with no gene match: 7. CDR3 protein: CASSGTQGVSYEQYF. CDR3 bases: TGTGCCAGCAGCGGTACGCAGGGGGTCTCCTACGAGCAGTACTTC.

The gene calls are TRBV5-4 and TRBJ1-2; D gene unclear. Trimming left V 4 bases short and J 7 bases short, with 14 bases between. This CDR3 region has 13 residues. Germline assignment: CDR1 SGHNT and CDR2 YYREEE (reference sequence). CDR3 nucleotides: TGTGCCAGCAGCCGGGGTCCAAGTGGTGGCTACACCTTC. Translating gives CASSRGPSGGYTF.

The V gene is TRBV27, the J gene TRBJ1-2, with 10 positions matching TRBD1. J was trimmed by 4 bases and V by 4 bases; bases with no gene match: 6. From germline, CDR1 is MNHEY and CDR2 SMNVEV (reference sequence). The CDR3 is 15 residues long. CDR3 bases: TGTGCCAGCAGTTCCCCCGGGACAGGGGTCTATGGCTACACCTTC. This encodes CASSSPGTGVYGYTF.

The rearrangement joins TRBV6-5 to TRBJ2-5; perhaps TRBD1 as D (6 bases). The V gene's germline CDR1 is MNHEY and CDR2 SVGAGI. This CDR3 comprises 12 residues. V lost 6 bases, J lost 5 bases, and 10 bases lay in between. The CDR3 protein is CASRTGQETQYF. CDR3 nucleotide sequence: TGTGCCAGCAGAACAGGGCAGGAGACCCAGTACTTC.

This chain links TRBV6-5 with TRBJ2-7, with 7 bases aligning to TRBD1. This CDR3 is 16 amino acids long. The ends lost 0 bases at V and 1 base at J; junction bases unmatched: 6. Germline V gene sequence: CDR1 MNHEY, CDR2 SVGAGI. The CDR3, as DNA: TGTGCCAGCAGTTACTCCCCCCACAGGGGTTCCTACGAGCAGTACTTC. As protein: CASSYSPHRGSYEQYF.

The V gene is TRBV24-1, the J gene TRBJ1-6; no definite D call. Germline assignment: CDR1 KGHDR and CDR2 SFDVKD. The CDR3 is made up of 15 amino acids. V lost 8 bases to trimming and J lost 1 base, with 11 bases between them. The CDR3 DNA sequence: TGTGCCACCAAAGGTAGGAGATCCTATAATTCACCCCTCCACTTT. Protein: CATKGRRSYNSPLHF.

The V and J genes are TRBV19 and TRBJ1-4; D perhaps matches TRBD1 (6 bases). There are 18 residues in the CDR3. Deletions cut 0 bases from V and 2 bases from J, with 16 bases between. CDR1 and CDR2 from the germline V gene are LNHDA and SQIVND (reference sequence). For the CDR3, the DNA is TGTGCCAGTAGTATAGATATCGAACTACAGGGTACTAATGAAAAACTGTTTTTT. Residues: CASSIDIELQGTNEKLFF.

The V gene is TRBV5-6, the J gene TRBJ2-2; D perhaps matches TRBD2 (6 bases). The CDR3 is 14 residues long. From germline, CDR1 is SGHDT and CDR2 YYEEEE. Deletions cut 1 base from V and 5 bases from J, with 9 bases between. The CDR3 DNA is TGTGCCAGCAGCTTGACGGAGGGGACCGGGGAGCTGTTTTTT. Translating it yields CASSLTEGTGELFF.

DNA for the CDR3: TGTGCCAGCAGTGAAGCCCGAGGCGGGGAGCTGTTTTTT. As protein: CASSEARGGELFF. The chain joins TRBV2 to TRBJ2-2, with D unclear. Germline values: CDR1 SNHLY, CDR2 FYNNEI. The CDR3 sequence is 13 residues long. With 0 bases removed from V and 7 bases from J, the gap between germline ends came to 6 bases.

The chain has TRBV27 and TRBJ2-3, with 7 positions matching TRBD2. Germline V CDR1 and CDR2: MNHEY, SMNVEV (reference sequence). The junction had 11 bases not matched to a gene; V was cut back by 4 bases and J by 4 bases. The length of the CDR3 is 16 residues. CDR3 nucleotide sequence: TGTGCCAGCAGTTCCCTACTAGCGAGAGATTCAGATACGCAGTATTTT. This gives the protein CASSSLLARDSDTQYF.

The chain uses TRBV4-1 and TRBJ2-1, with 12 bases fitting TRBD2. The CDR3 loop spans 21 amino acids. The germline gives CDR1 MGHRA, CDR2 YSYEKL. The V gene end was trimmed by 2 bases and the J gene end by 3 bases; junction bases not matched to a gene: 17. CDR3 region: CASSQPGVRSSGGAVYNEQFF. CDR3 nucleotides: TGCGCCAGCAGCCAACCCGGGGTGCGATCTAGCGGGGGGGCAGTCTACAATGAGCAGTTCTTC.

This chain uses TRBV19 with TRBJ2-2, with a possible D match to TRBD1 (6 bases). The CDR3 length is 11 residues. Germline-derived CDR1 and CDR2 are LNHDA and SQIVND (reference sequence). Trimming pared 7 bases from V and 7 bases from J, leaving 7 bases between. In nucleotides, the CDR3 is TGTGCCAGTATACAGGGCGGGGAGCTGTTTTTT. Encoded protein: CASIQGGELFF. The complete variable domain, with remaining parts taken from reference TRBV19 and TRBJ2-2, reads DGGITQSPKYLFRKEGQNVTLSCEQNLNHDAMYWYRQDPGQGLRLIYYSQIVNDFQKGDIAEGYSVSREKKESFPLTVTSAQKNPTAFYLCASIQGGELFFGEGSRLTVL.

The chain has TRBV24-1 and TRBJ2-1, with TRBD2 identical over 9 bases. After removal of 2 bases from V and 8 bases from J, the junction contained 9 bases not matched to a gene. The germline gives CDR1 KGHDR, CDR2 SFDVKD. The CDR3 length is 16 residues. CDR3 amino acids: CATSDYKRGEFDEQFF. The CDR3 DNA follows: TGTGCCACCAGTGATTATAAGCGGGGGGAATTTGATGAGCAGTTCTTC.

V gene TRBV5-6 combines with J gene TRBJ2-7; D perhaps matches TRBD1 (6 bases). Germline V gene sequence: CDR1 SGHDT, CDR2 YYEEEE. The CDR3 has 13 amino acids. V shed 4 bases and J shed 2 bases, with 10 bases lying between them. The CDR3 region is CASSLPGAYEQYF. The DNA of the CDR3 is TGTGCCAGCAGCCTCCCAGGGGCCTACGAGCAGTACTTC.

The chain combines TRBV10-1 with TRBJ2-4, with 9 positions matching TRBD1. V lost 3 bases, J lost 7 bases, and 7 bases stayed unmatched. CDR1 is WNHNN, CDR2 SYGVQD, per germline (reference sequence). The CDR3 loop spans 15 amino acids. CDR3 protein: CASSDMTGGWNIQYF. CDR3 bases: TGCGCCAGCAGTGATATGACAGGGGGGTGGAACATTCAGTACTTC.

The rearrangement joins TRBV5-6 to TRBJ1-1; D gene uncertain. Trimming pared 4 bases from V and 4 bases from J, leaving 17 bases between. The germline V gene encodes CDR1 SGHDT and CDR2 YYEEEE. The CDR3 runs to 15 residues. This CDR3 reads CASSHSVGVVTEAFF. CDR3 nucleotide sequence: TGTGCCAGCAGCCACAGTGTTGGTGTGGTCACTGAAGCTTTCTTT.